Shown below are 14 T cell receptor beta chains from a single sample sequenced in a study of tumor-infiltrating lymphocytes in primary liver carcinoma. The tissue used was unsorted bulk material of about 19-34 mg. RNA and DNA were co-extracted from it with the AllPrep DNA/RNA mini kit. From around 500 ng of total RNA, TCR beta-specific cDNA was reverse-transcribed using a constant-region primer. Three-round nested multiplex PCR performed with slightly modified ARM-PCR produced the TCR beta libraries. A C-beta reverse primer and TRBV1-TRBV30 forward primers served in each of the first two PCR rounds, at ten to eleven cycles apiece. MiXCR was run by TCRdb on the multiplex PCR reads, yielding one entry per CDR3 protein. The table shows 95,000 to 100,000 distinct CDR3 sequences, with about 62% occurring only once. The specimen sequenced was liver tumor tissue from sampling region 2. As for subset: tumor region T2, inferior pole. These receptors all stem from a woman aged 55-70 years with primary liver carcinoma and hepatitis B virus infection.

By share, this clonotype counts as medium-sized. J is TRBJ1-2 and V is TRBV11-3; D might be TRBD1 (6 bases). This CDR3 comprises 13 residues. The V end lost 5 bases, the J end lost 9 bases, and 16 bases lay between the germline ends. The V gene's germline CDR1 is SGHNT and CDR2 YENEEA. The CDR3: CASSPIGGARYTF. Written as DNA, the CDR3 is TGTGCCAGCAGCCCCATCGGGGGGGCACGCTACACCTTC.

The chain has TRBV28 and TRBJ1-1; D possibly corresponds to TRBD1 (5 bases). This CDR3 has 12 amino acids. Germline CDR1 MDHEN, CDR2 SYDVKM. Trimming stripped 7 bases from V and 3 bases from J, with 9 bases between. CDR3 loop: CASNLGHTEAFF. CDR3 coding DNA: TGTGCCAGCAATTTGGGACACACTGAAGCTTTCTTT.

V gene TRBV6-1 combines with J gene TRBJ2-7; D is possibly TRBD2 (6 bases). The CDR3 length is 14 residues. The germline CDR1 and CDR2 sequences are MNHNS and SASEGT. The chain's CDR3 is CTSRWEDSSYEQYF. The CDR3 region has the DNA TGTACTAGCAGATGGGAGGATAGCTCCTACGAGCAGTACTTC.

As for this clonotype: This may arise from a read error, as a much more abundant clone is one base away. The chain's CDR3 is CASSLEANTQYF. In nucleotides, the CDR3 is TGCGCCAGCAGCTTGGAAGCAAATACGCAGTATTTT. The chain couples TRBV5-1 to TRBJ2-3; the D is unclear. The ends were cut back, 0 bases at V and 7 bases at J, with 6 bases in the middle. CDR3 length equals 12 residues. CDR1 and CDR2 (germline): SGHRS, YFSETQ.

In this sample, this clonotype turned up many times. The rearrangement links TRBV6-6 to TRBJ2-7; 8 bases align to TRBD1. The length of the CDR3 is 13 residues. Germline lookup yields CDR1 MNHNY and CDR2 SVGAGI (reference sequence). V lost 7 bases, J lost 2 bases, and 4 bases stayed unmatched. The CDR3, as DNA: TGTGCCAGCACCAGGACAGGGACCTACGAGCAGTACTTC. Translating it yields CASTRTGTYEQYF.

The chain joins TRBV29-1 to TRBJ2-5; TRBD2 agrees at 12 bases. This CDR3 contains 14 residues. Per germline, CDR1 SQVTM and CDR2 ANQGSEA. The CDR3 coding sequence is TGCAGTTTTGAGGGAACTAGCGGGAGGGAGACCCAGTACTTC. Its translation: CSFEGTSGRETQYF.

Turning to this clonotype: Possible read error: a much larger clone is one base away. The V gene is TRBV5-1, the J gene TRBJ1-4; 9 nucleotides match TRBD1. V dropped 6 bases and J dropped 5; count of bases not matched to a gene: 5. Germline values: CDR1 SGHRS, CDR2 YFSETQ. This CDR3 is built from 14 residues. The CDR3 DNA is TGCGCCAGCAACCCCGGACAGGGGAATGAAAAACTGTTTTTT. Protein sequence: CASNPGQGNEKLFF.

This clonotype has only a few counts. The conserved phenylalanine or tryptophan normally closing the CDR3 is absent here, so this likely arose from a read error. This rearrangement joins TRBV11-2 to TRBJ1-1; possible D gene TRBD1, 5 bases. This CDR3 has 15 amino acids. CDR1 and CDR2 from the germline V gene are SGHAT and FQNNGV. CDR3 sequence reads: CASSLERGGGTEAFS. DNA of the CDR3: TGTGCCAGCAGTTTAGAGAGGGGTGGCGGCACTGAAGCTTTCTCT.

On this clonotype: This clone may be a read error of a much larger clone one base away. The rearrangement uses TRBV28 and TRBJ1-2, with D unclear. CDR1 and CDR2 from the germline V gene are MDHEN and SYDVKM. CDR3 size: 13 residues. V was clipped by 2 bases and J by 4 bases, with 8 bases between them. The CDR3 DNA sequence: TGTGCCAGCAGTTTACCAGAGCCCTATGGCTACACCTTC. It is translated as CASSLPEPYGYTF.

Notes on this clonotype: Lacking the conserved final phenylalanine or tryptophan, this CDR3 likely reflects a read error. This sequence joins TRBV11-3 and TRBJ2-1; D perhaps matches TRBD1 (5 bases). Germline lookup yields CDR1 SGHNT and CDR2 YENEEA. The CDR3 runs to 13 residues. The CDR3 spells CTSSLGDSNEQFL. CDR3 in DNA: TGTACCAGTAGCTTAGGAGACAGCAATGAGCAGTTCTTA.

With regard to this clonotype: The CDR3 does not end in the conserved phenylalanine or tryptophan, so this is likely a read error. The chain links TRBV11-2 to TRBJ1-2; 7 nucleotides match TRBD1. CDR3 length: 15 amino acids. The germline V gene encodes CDR1 SGHAT and CDR2 FQNNGV. The CDR3 DNA follows: TGTGCCAGCAGCCTAGAGGGGGCCCGTGGCGGTGGCTACACCATC. This gives the protein CASSLEGARGGGYTI.

This clonotype has ten or more counts. The chain joins TRBV28 to TRBJ2-1; TRBD2 matches at 8 bases. The trim removed 6 bases at V and 9 bases at J, leaving 4 bases unmatched. CDR1 is MDHEN and CDR2 is SYDVKM in the germline V gene. The length of the CDR3 is 12 residues. The CDR3 nucleotides read TGTGCCAGCAGAGTAGCGGGATTTGAGCAGTTCTTC. Amino acid sequence: CASRVAGFEQFF.

A note on this clonotype: An end of the junction differs from the germline gene, which may be a read error. V usage is TRBV6-6 and J usage is TRBJ2-1, with a weak D call TRBD2 (7 bases). Germline CDR1 is MNHNY and CDR2 is SVGAGI (reference sequence). The CDR3 spans 15 residues. The DNA of the CDR3 is TGTGCCAGCAGTTACGCGAGGGGGGGTAACAGTGAGCTGTTCTTC. It is translated as CASSYARGGNSELFF.

This clonotype was seen just once. V is TRBV11-2 and J is TRBJ1-5; 8 positions agree with TRBD1. V trimming: 1 base; J trimming: 4 bases; junction bases outside the gene matches: 12. The CDR3 is 18 amino acids. CDR1 and CDR2 (germline): SGHAT, FQNNGV. In DNA, the CDR3 is TGTGCCAGCAGCTTAGCCGGGACAGGTGAATTAAGGAATCAGCCCCAGCATTTT. It is translated as CASSLAGTGELRNQPQHF. Full variable domain (missing parts from reference TRBV11-2 and TRBJ1-5): EAGVAQSPRYKIIEKRQSVAFWCNPISGHATLYWYQQILGQGPKLLIQFQNNGVVDDSQLPKDRFSAERLKGVDSTLKIQPAKLEDSAVYLCASSLAGTGELRNQPQHFGDGTRLSIL.